One and the same sample provided the 12 T cell receptor beta chains below, sequenced in a study of blood T cell repertoires in COVID-19. Method: immunoSEQ multiplex PCR; TCRdb's copy keeps in-frame clones and lacks some. Of more than 400,000 clones in the sample, roughly 87% are singletons; the top ten hold 0.7%. Sequencing was done on a sample of PBMCs or T cells enriched from blood (not recorded which). These receptor sequences come from a woman aged 18 to 35 who had recovered from COVID-19.

There are many counts of this clone. V and J are TRBV10-3 and TRBJ1-1; D is ambiguous. Germline V gene data show CDR1 as ENHRY and CDR2 as SYGVKD. This CDR3 is built from 14 residues. V was clipped by 7 bases and J by 0 bases, with 12 bases between them. This CDR3 reads CAIKEGDMNTEAFF. CDR3 DNA: TGTGCCATCAAGGAGGGTGATATGAACACTGAAGCTTTCTTT.

The chain recombines TRBV5-1 with TRBJ2-1; the match to TRBD1 covers 8 bases. The germline V gene encodes CDR1 SGHRS and CDR2 YFSETQ. This CDR3 region has 16 residues. V was pared by 4 bases and J by 10 bases, with 16 bases of the junction left unmatched. Here the CDR3 reads CASSLPRTGKAEEQFF. The DNA for the CDR3 is TGCGCCAGCAGCCTCCCCCGGACAGGGAAGGCGGAGGAGCAGTTCTTC.

The rearrangement uses TRBV18 and TRBJ2-1, with 8 nucleotides matching TRBD1. This CDR3 has 17 residues. The J segment lost 9 bases and the V segment lost 5 bases, leaving 18 bases of the junction unmatched. In germline, CDR1 is KGHSH, CDR2 LQKENI. CDR3: CASSSTRGRPGGLEQFF. The CDR3 coding sequence is TGTGCCAGCTCATCAACAAGGGGTAGGCCAGGGGGCCTTGAGCAGTTCTTC.

The J gene is TRBJ1-1, the V gene TRBV28; D remains unclear. Between the trimmed V and J ends, which lost 3 bases and 1 base, there was a span of 12 bases. The germline V gene encodes CDR1 MDHEN and CDR2 SYDVKM. CDR3 size: 15 residues. The CDR3 protein is CASSFYRLRNTEAFF. Here the CDR3 DNA reads TGTGCCAGCAGTTTCTATCGGTTGAGGAACACTGAAGCTTTCTTT.

The J gene is TRBJ2-7, the V gene TRBV4-1, with D possibly being TRBD2 (6 bases). Looked up from germline, CDR1 is MGHRA and CDR2 is YSYEKL. V gave up 6 bases and J gave up 6 bases, with 9 bases separating them. The CDR3 is made up of 11 amino acids. CDR3: CASREGFEQYF. The CDR3 bases are TGCGCCAGCAGGGAGGGATTCGAGCAGTACTTC.

The chain combines TRBV2 with TRBJ1-6; TRBD1 matches 7 bases. V gave up 9 bases and J gave up 7 bases; unmatched junction bases: 6. The CDR3 runs 13 residues. The germline gives CDR1 SNHLY, CDR2 FYNNEI. Here the CDR3 reads CARRGQSNSPLHF. In DNA form, the CDR3 reads TGTGCCAGGCGGGGACAGTCAAATTCACCCCTCCACTTT.

The rearrangement joins TRBV18 to TRBJ1-1; 7 nucleotides match TRBD1. The V gene's germline CDR1 is KGHSH and CDR2 LQKENI. This CDR3 is built from 18 residues. The J segment lost 2 bases and the V segment lost 0 bases, leaving 12 bases of the junction unmatched. The CDR3 spells CASSPPSWDSSLNTEAFF. CDR3 coding DNA: TGTGCCAGCTCACCACCTAGTTGGGACAGTTCTTTAAACACTGAAGCTTTCTTT.

The rearrangement uses TRBV10-1 and TRBJ2-2; 13 positions match TRBD2. In germline, CDR1 is WNHNN, CDR2 SYGVQD (reference sequence). The CDR3 loop spans 16 amino acids. The trim removed 6 bases at V and 6 bases at J, leaving 7 bases unmatched. This chain's CDR3 is CASRAGTSGAPGELFF. CDR3 DNA sequence: TGCGCCAGCAGAGCCGGGACTAGCGGGGCGCCCGGGGAGCTGTTTTTT.

The rearrangement joins TRBV5-8 to TRBJ2-1, with 8 bases that match TRBD1. There are 16 residues in the CDR3. V lost 0 bases, J lost 6 bases, and 8 bases stayed unmatched. CDR1 SGHTS and CDR2 YDEGEE come from the germline V gene. The CDR3 DNA sequence: TGTGCCAGCAGCTTGGGGGACAGGCCCTCTTTCAATGAGCAGTTCTTC. Amino acid sequence: CASSLGDRPSFNEQFF.

The chain combines TRBV28 with TRBJ2-7; 9 nucleotides line up with TRBD1. The CDR3 has 14 amino acids. Per germline, CDR1 MDHEN and CDR2 SYDVKM. After removal of 2 bases from V and 4 bases from J, the junction contained 3 bases not matched to a gene. The CDR3 DNA is TGTGCCAGCAGTTTAACAGGGGGCATATACGAGCAGTACTTC. This translates into CASSLTGGIYEQYF.

V gene TRBV5-1 combines with J gene TRBJ2-2, with D perhaps matching TRBD1 (6 bases). Germline CDR1 reads SGHRS; CDR2 reads YFSETQ. Deletions cut 0 bases from V and 2 bases from J, with 11 bases between. CDR3 length equals 16 residues. CDR3 in DNA: TGCGCCAGCAGCTTGGATACAGGGTCTAACACCGGGGAGCTGTTTTTT. As protein: CASSLDTGSNTGELFF.

V is TRBV7-2 and J is TRBJ2-7; TRBD2 matches 8 bases. Trimming at V came to 1 base and at J to 5 bases, leaving 4 bases not matched to a gene. This CDR3 has 14 residues. CDR1 and CDR2 (germline): SGHTA, FQGNSA. The DNA of the CDR3 is TGTGCCAGCAGCTTAGAGACTAGCGCTCACGAGCAGTACTTC. It specifies CASSLETSAHEQYF.